This section outlines one T cell receptor beta chain sequence together with its context. Its antigen is still unknown. In preparing the TRB cDNA libraries, 5' RACE with UMI labels was used. TCRdb reprocessed the 5' RACE reads and keeps a single row for each CDR3 protein, giving no DNA. The sample spans more than 100,000 distinct CDR3 sequences; the ten largest clones claim 0.4% to 0.5%. The record originates from a study of CXCR3-negative and CXCR3-positive naive CD8 T cells. Broader study findings: Researchers reported similar TRBV-TRBJ usage in naive CXCR3-negative and CXCR3-positive cells, though memory differed. Naive CXCR3-positive cells had TRB CDR3s more hydrophobic than those of CXCR3-negative naive cells.

This CDR3 has 14 residues. Germline CDR1 and CDR2: SGHAT and FQDESV (reference sequence). Among CD8+ T cells, naive ones were CD45RO-CCR7+CD27+CD95-. The V call is TRBV11-1, the J call TRBJ2-2. This TCR derives from a human donor in good health. Some clones in this sample may be carry-over from other donors' samples. Sequencing input: naive CXCR3+ CD8+ T cells from blood. Subset meaning: CD45RO-CCR7+CD27+CD95- naive CD8+ T cells expressing CXCR3 (TNR3+). The CDR3 region is CASSRKGNTGELFF.